What follows are 15 T cell receptor beta chains derived from one specimen sequenced in a study of monozygotic twins with inflammatory bowel disease. After re-calling the 5' RACE reads, TCRdb lists one entry per CDR3 protein, DNA absent. The sample totals under 200,000 distinct CDR3 sequences. The specimen sequenced was blood. The receptors shown here come from a human donor with ulcerative colitis or Crohn's disease, or a healthy co-twin of an affected twin (not recorded which).

The chain links TRBV7-2 to TRBJ2-7; TCRdb calls TRBD2, which cannot be checked without DNA. This CDR3 region has 16 residues. Germline CDR1 and CDR2: SGHTA and FQGNSA. CDR3 sequence: CASSPRLAGEGYKQYF. Full variable domain (missing parts from reference TRBV7-2 and TRBJ2-7): GAGVSQSPSNKVTEKGKDVELRCDPISGHTALYWYRQSLGQGLEFLIYFQGNSAPDKSGLPSDRFSAERTGGSVSTLTIQRTQQEDSAVYLCASSPRLAGEGYKQYFGPGTRLTVT.

The chain has TRBV28 and TRBJ2-7; the TRBD1 assignment by TCRdb is unverifiable without DNA. The CDR3 contains 17 residues. The germline CDR1 and CDR2 sequences are MDHEN and SYDVKM. CDR3 amino acids: CASSPGSRAGAYYEQYF.

The chain has TRBV5-4 and TRBJ2-3; TCRdb's D call of TRBD1 is untestable without DNA. Germline V gene sequence: CDR1 SGHNT, CDR2 YYREEE (reference sequence). The CDR3 is made up of 15 amino acids. CDR3 residues: CASSSDGGWTDTQYF. The entire variable domain, with the rest obtained from reference TRBV5-4 and TRBJ2-3, is as follows: ETGVTQSPTHLIKTRGQQVTLRCSSQSGHNTVSWYQQALGQGPQFIFQYYREEENGRGNFPPRFSGLQFPNYSSELNVNALELDDSALYLCASSSDGGWTDTQYFGPGTRLTVL.

The rearrangement links TRBV7-2 to TRBJ2-5; the D call of TRBD2 rests on TCRdb alone, since no DNA is present to check it. The CDR3 totals 14 residues. Germline V gene sequence: CDR1 SGHTA, CDR2 FQGNSA. CDR3 amino acids: CASSLFRLQETQYF.

This chain connects TRBV3-1 to TRBJ2-4; the D gene TCRdb calls, TRBD2, cannot be checked with no DNA. CDR1 is LGHDT and CDR2 is YNNKEL in the germline V gene (reference sequence). The CDR3 runs 16 residues. The CDR3 here is CASSREHQTAKNIQYF.

The chain links TRBV10-2 to TRBJ2-3; TCRdb indicates TRBD1, and absent DNA this call remains unverified. The CDR3 loop spans 14 amino acids. Per the germline V gene, CDR1 is WSHSY and CDR2 is SAAADI. The CDR3 sequence is CASSETGTTDTQYF.

The gene calls are TRBV6-5 and TRBJ2-5. This CDR3 has 12 residues. CDR1 and CDR2 (germline): MNHEY, SVGAGI. This CDR3 reads CASSSTTGTQYF.

The V gene is TRBV9, the J gene TRBJ1-1. In germline, CDR1 is SGDLS, CDR2 YYNGEE. The CDR3 contains 18 residues. This CDR3 reads CASSPSHAFGVMNTEAFF. The entire variable domain, with the rest obtained from reference TRBV9 and TRBJ1-1, is as follows: DSGVTQTPKHLITATGQRVTLRCSPRSGDLSVYWYQQSLDQGLQFLIQYYNGEERAKGNILERFSAQQFPDLHSELNLSSLELGDSALYFCASSPSHAFGVMNTEAFFGQGTRLTVV.

CDR3: CAWSVHGTGQPQHF. This chain uses TRBV30 with TRBJ1-5. The CDR3 is 14 amino acids. Looked up from germline, CDR1 is GTSNPN and CDR2 is SVGIG (reference sequence).

The CDR3 loop reads CASSAGLAAYEQYF. The chain is built from TRBV11-2 and TRBJ2-7; as DNA is missing, the TRBD2 call by TCRdb cannot be tested. Germline CDR1 is SGHAT and CDR2 is FQNNGV. CDR3 length: 14 residues. Variable domain in full (rest from reference TRBV11-2 and TRBJ2-7): EAGVAQSPRYKIIEKRQSVAFWCNPISGHATLYWYQQILGQGPKLLIQFQNNGVVDDSQLPKDRFSAERLKGVDSTLKIQPAKLEDSAVYLCASSAGLAAYEQYFGPGTRLTVT.

This chain joins TRBV7-2 and TRBJ1-2; the D gene TCRdb calls, TRBD1, cannot be checked with no DNA. The CDR3 sequence is 13 residues long. Per germline, CDR1 SGHTA and CDR2 FQGNSA. The CDR3 sequence: CASSHYRDTGYTF.

The CDR3 loop is CASSQESATWGEQFF. The chain recombines TRBV4-1 with TRBJ2-1; TCRdb names TRBD1, which stays unverified in the absence of DNA. Looked up from germline, CDR1 is MGHRA and CDR2 is YSYEKL. The CDR3 is 15 residues long.

The chain employs TRBV5-1 and TRBJ2-3. Per the germline V gene, CDR1 is SGHRS and CDR2 is YFSETQ. This CDR3 spans 14 amino acids. The chain's CDR3 is CASRTERSTDTQYF.

This chain connects TRBV7-2 to TRBJ1-1; TCRdb lists TRBD1, though no DNA is available to test this call. The CDR3 runs to 15 residues. Germline assignment: CDR1 SGHTA and CDR2 FQGNSA. The CDR3 is CASSYGQGRNTEAFF.

The rearrangement links TRBV24-1 to TRBJ2-1. Germline loops: CDR1 KGHDR, CDR2 SFDVKD. The CDR3 spans 14 residues. CDR3 protein: CATSGHPSYNEQFF.